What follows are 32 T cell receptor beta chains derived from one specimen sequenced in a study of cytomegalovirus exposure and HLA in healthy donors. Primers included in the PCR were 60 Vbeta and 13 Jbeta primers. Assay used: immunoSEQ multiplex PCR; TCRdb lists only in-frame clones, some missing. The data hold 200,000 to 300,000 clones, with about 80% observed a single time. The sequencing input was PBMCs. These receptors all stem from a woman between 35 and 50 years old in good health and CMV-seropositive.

As DNA, the CDR3 is TGTGCCAGCAGCTTGGGGACTAGCCACAATGAGCAGTTCTTC. It codes for CASSLGTSHNEQFF. The chain links TRBV7-2 to TRBJ2-1; 9 positions match TRBD2. Germline loops: CDR1 SGHTA, CDR2 FQGNSA. The CDR3 covers 14 residues. Trimming took 3 bases from V and 5 from J; bases not matched to a gene: 2.

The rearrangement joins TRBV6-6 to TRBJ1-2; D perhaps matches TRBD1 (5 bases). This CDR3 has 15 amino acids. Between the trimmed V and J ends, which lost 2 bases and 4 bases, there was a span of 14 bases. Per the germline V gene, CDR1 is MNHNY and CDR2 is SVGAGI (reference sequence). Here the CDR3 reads CASSYGGGRTYGYTF. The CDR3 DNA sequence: TGTGCCAGCAGTTACGGCGGGGGGAGGACCTATGGCTACACCTTC.

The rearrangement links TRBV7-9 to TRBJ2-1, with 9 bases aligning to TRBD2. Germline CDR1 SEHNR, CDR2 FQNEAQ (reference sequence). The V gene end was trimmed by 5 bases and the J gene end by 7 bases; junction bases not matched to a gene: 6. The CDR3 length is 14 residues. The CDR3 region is CASSKREVRNEQFF. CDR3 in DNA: TGTGCCAGCAGCAAGCGGGAGGTAAGGAATGAGCAGTTCTTC.

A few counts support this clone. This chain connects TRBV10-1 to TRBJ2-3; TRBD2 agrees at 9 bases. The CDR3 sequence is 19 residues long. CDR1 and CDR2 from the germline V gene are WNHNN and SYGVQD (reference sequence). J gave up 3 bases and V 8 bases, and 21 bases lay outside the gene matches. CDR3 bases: TGCGCCAGCGGGGGGCGGGAAGGCGGGAGGGACTGGGAAACAGATACGCAGTATTTT. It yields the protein CASGGREGGRDWETDTQYF.

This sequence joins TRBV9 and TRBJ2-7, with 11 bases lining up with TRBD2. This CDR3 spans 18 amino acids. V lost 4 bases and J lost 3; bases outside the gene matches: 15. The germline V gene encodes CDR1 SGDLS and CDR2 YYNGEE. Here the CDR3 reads CASSPTGERTSGLYEQYF. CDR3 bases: TGTGCCAGCAGCCCGACAGGGGAGCGGACTAGCGGGCTCTACGAGCAGTACTTC.

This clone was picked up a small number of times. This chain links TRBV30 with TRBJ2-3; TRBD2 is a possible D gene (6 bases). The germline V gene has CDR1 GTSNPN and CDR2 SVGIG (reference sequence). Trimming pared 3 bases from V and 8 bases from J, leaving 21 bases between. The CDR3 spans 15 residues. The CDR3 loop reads CAWSSGSGVTVTQYF. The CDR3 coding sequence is TGTGCCTGGAGCTCAGGATCGGGGGTTACGGTTACGCAGTATTTT.

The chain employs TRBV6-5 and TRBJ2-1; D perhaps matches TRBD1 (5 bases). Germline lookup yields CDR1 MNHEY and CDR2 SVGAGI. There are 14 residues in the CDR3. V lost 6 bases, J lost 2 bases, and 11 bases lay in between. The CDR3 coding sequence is TGTGCCAGCAGCCCCCAGGGTACCTACAATGAGCAGTTCTTC. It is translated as CASSPQGTYNEQFF.

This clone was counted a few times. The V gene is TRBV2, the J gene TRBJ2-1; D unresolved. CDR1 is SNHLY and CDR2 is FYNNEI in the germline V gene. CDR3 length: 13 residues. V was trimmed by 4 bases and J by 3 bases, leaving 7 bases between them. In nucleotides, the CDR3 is TGTGCCAGCAGTGTAAACTACTACAATGAGCAGTTCTTC. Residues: CASSVNYYNEQFF.

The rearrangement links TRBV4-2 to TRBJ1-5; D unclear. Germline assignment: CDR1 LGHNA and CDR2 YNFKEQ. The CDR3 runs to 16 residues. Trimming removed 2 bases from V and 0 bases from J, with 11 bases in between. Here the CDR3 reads CASSQLASLSNQPQHF. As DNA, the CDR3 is TGTGCCAGCAGCCAATTAGCAAGCCTTAGCAATCAGCCCCAGCATTTT.

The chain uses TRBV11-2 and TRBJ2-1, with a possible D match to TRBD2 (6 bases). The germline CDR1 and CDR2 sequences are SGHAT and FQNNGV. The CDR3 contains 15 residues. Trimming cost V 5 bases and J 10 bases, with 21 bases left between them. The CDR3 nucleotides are TGTGCCAGCAGCCCAGACGGGGGAGCGACGCAGGAGCAGTTCTTC. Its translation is CASSPDGGATQEQFF.

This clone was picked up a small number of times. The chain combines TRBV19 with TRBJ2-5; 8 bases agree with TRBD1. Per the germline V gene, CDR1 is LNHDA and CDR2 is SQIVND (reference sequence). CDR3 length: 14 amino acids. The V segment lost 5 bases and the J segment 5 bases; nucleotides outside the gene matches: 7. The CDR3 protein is CASSRQGAWETQYF. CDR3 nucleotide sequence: TGTGCCAGTAGTCGGCAGGGGGCTTGGGAGACCCAGTACTTC.

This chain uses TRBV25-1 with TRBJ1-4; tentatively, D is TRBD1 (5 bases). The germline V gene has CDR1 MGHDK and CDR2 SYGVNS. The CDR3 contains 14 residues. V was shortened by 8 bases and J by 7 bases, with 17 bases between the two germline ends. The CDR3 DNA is TGTGCCAGCGGAAAACGGAGGGGCGGTGAAAAACTGTTTTTT. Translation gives CASGKRRGGEKLFF.

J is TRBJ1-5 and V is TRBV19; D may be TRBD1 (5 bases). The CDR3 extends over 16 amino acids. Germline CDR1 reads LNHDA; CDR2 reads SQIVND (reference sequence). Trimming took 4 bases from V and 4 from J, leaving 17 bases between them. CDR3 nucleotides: TGTGCCAGTAGTACGGAAGGAAGGACATTTAATCAGCCCCAGCATTTT. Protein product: CASSTEGRTFNQPQHF. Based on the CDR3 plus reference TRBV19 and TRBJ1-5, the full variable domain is DGGITQSPKYLFRKEGQNVTLSCEQNLNHDAMYWYRQDPGQGLRLIYYSQIVNDFQKGDIAEGYSVSREKKESFPLTVTSAQKNPTAFYLCASSTEGRTFNQPQHFGDGTRLSIL.

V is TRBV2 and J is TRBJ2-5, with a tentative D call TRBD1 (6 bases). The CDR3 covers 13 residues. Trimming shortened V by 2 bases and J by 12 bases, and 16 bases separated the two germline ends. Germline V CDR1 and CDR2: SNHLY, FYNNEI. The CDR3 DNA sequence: TGTGCCAGCAGTGAACCCGCCAGGGGAGAGAAGTACTTC. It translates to CASSEPARGEKYF. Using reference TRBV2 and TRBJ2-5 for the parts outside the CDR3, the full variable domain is EPEVTQTPSHQVTQMGQEVILRCVPISNHLYFYWYRQILGQKVEFLVSFYNNEISEKSEIFDDQFSVERPDGSNFTLKIRSTKLEDSAMYFCASSEPARGEKYFGPGTRLLVL.

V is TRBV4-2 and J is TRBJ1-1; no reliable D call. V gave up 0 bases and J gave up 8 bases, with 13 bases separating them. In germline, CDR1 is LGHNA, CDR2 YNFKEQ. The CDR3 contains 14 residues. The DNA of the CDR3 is TGTGCCAGCAGCCAAGAGCCCGCGGCCCCGGAAGCTTTCTTT. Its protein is CASSQEPAAPEAFF.

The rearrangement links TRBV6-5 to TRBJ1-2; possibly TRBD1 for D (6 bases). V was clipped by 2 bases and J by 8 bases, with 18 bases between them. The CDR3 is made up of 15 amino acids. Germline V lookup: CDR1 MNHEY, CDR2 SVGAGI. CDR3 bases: TGTGCCAGCAGTTACGGGACATCTTTCGAGGGAGGCTACACCTTC. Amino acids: CASSYGTSFEGGYTF.

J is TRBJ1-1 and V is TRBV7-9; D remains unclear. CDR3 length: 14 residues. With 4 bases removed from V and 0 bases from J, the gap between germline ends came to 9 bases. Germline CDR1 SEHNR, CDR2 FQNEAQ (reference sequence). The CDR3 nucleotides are TGTGCCAGCAGCTCTACTTTTTTGAACACTGAAGCTTTCTTT. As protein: CASSSTFLNTEAFF.

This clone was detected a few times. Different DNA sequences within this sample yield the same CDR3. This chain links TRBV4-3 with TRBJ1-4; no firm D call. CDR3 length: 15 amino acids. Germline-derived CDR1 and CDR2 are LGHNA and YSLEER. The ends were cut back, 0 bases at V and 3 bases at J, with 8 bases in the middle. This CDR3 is CASSQDRGSNEKLFF. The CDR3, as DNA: TGCGCCAGCAGCCAAGATCGAGGGTCTAATGAAAAACTGTTTTTT.

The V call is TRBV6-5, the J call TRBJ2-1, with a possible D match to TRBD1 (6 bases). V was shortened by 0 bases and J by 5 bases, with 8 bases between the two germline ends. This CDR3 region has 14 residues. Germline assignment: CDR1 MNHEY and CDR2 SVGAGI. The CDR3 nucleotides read TGTGCCAGCAGTTACTCAAGGGGGAACAATGAGCAGTTCTTC. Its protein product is CASSYSRGNNEQFF.

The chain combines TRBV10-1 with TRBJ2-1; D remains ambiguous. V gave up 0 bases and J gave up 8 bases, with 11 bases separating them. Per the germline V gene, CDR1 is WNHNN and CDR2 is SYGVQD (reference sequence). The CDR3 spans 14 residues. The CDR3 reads CASSESLDLYEQFF. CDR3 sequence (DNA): TGCGCCAGCAGTGAGTCGTTAGACTTGTATGAGCAGTTCTTC.

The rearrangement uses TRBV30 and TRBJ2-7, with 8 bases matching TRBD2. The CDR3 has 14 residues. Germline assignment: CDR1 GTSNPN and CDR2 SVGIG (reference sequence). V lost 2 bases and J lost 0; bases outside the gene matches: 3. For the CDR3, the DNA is TGTGCCTGGAGTCCGCTAGCGGGCTCCTACGAGCAGTACTTC. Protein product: CAWSPLAGSYEQYF.

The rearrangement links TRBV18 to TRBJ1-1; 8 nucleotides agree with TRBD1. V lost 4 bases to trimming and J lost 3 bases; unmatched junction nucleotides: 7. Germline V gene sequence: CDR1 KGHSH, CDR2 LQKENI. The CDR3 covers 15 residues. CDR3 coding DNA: TGTGCCAGCTCACTCCGACAGACAGGGGACACTGAAGCTTTCTTT. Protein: CASSLRQTGDTEAFF. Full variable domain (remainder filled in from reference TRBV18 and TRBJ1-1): NAGVMQNPRHLVRRRGQEARLRCSPMKGHSHVYWYRQLPEEGLKFMVYLQKENIIDESGMPKERFSAEFPKEGPSILRIQQVVRGDSAAYFCASSLRQTGDTEAFFGQGTRLTVV.

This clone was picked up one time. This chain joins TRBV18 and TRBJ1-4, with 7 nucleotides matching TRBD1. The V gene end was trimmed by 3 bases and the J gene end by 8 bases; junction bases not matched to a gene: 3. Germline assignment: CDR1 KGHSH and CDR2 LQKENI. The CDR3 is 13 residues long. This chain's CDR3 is CASSPDRDEKLFF. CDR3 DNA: TGTGCCAGCTCACCCGACAGGGACGAAAAACTGTTTTTT.

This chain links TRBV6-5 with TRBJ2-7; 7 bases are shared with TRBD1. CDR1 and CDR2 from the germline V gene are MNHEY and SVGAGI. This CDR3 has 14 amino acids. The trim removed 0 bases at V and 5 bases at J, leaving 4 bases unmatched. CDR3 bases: TGTGCCAGCAGTTACTCCGGGACAGCGAACGAGCAGTACTTC. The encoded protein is CASSYSGTANEQYF.

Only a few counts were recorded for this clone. CDR3: CASSQDATSTYEQYF. The DNA for the CDR3 is TGTGCCAGCAGCCAAGATGCGACTAGTACCTACGAGCAGTACTTC. J is TRBJ2-7 and V is TRBV4-2, with D possibly matching TRBD2 (6 bases). Per germline, CDR1 LGHNA and CDR2 YNFKEQ. The V end lost 0 bases, the J end lost 2 bases, and 11 bases lay between the germline ends. The CDR3 totals 15 residues.

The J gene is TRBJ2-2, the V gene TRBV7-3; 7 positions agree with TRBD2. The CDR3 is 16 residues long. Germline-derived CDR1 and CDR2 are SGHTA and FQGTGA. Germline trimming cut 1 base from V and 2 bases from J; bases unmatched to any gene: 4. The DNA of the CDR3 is TGTGCCAGCAGCTTAATGTTAGCGGGTAACACCGGGGAGCTGTTTTTT. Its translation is CASSLMLAGNTGELFF.

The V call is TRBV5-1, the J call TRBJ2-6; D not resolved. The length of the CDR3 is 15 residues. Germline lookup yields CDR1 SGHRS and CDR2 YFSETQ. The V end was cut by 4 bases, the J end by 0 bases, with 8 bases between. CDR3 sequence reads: CASSKRSSGANVLTF. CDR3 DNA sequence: TGCGCCAGCAGCAAACGCAGCTCTGGGGCCAACGTCCTGACTTTC.

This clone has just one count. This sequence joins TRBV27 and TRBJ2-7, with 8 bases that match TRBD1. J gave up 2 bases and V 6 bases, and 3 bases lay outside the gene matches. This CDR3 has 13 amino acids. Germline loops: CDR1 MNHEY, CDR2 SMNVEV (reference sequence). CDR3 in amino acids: CASRETGAYEQYF. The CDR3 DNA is TGTGCCAGCAGGGAGACAGGGGCCTACGAGCAGTACTTC.

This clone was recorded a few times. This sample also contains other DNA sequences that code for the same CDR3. The CDR3 is CASSLGGSGANVLTF. CDR3 coding DNA: TGCGCCAGCAGCTTGGGAGGCTCTGGGGCCAACGTCCTGACTTTC. The chain couples TRBV5-1 to TRBJ2-6; D is undetermined. CDR3 length equals 15 residues. The ends were cut back, 0 bases at V and 0 bases at J, with 4 bases in the middle. Germline loops: CDR1 SGHRS, CDR2 YFSETQ.

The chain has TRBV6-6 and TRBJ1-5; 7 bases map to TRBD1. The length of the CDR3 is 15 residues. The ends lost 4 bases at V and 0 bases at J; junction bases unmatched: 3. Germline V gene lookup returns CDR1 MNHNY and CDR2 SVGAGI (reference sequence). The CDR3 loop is CASSSRTGSNQPQHF. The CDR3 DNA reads TGTGCCAGCAGTTCCAGGACAGGTAGCAATCAGCCCCAGCATTTT.

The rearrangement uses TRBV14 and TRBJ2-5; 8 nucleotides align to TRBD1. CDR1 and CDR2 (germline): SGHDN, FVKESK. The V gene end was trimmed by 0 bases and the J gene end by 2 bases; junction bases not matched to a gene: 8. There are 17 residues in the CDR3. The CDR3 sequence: CASSQEGTRDRQETQYF. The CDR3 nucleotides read TGTGCCAGCAGCCAAGAGGGAACGAGGGACAGGCAAGAGACCCAGTACTTC.

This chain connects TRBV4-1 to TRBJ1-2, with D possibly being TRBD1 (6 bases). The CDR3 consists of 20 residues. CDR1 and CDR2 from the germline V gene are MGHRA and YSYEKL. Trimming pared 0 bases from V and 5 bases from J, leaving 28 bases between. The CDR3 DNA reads TGCGCCAGCAGCCAAGATAGGTGGGACACCTCCAAGGAATTCCATTATGGCTACACCTTC. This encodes CASSQDRWDTSKEFHYGYTF.